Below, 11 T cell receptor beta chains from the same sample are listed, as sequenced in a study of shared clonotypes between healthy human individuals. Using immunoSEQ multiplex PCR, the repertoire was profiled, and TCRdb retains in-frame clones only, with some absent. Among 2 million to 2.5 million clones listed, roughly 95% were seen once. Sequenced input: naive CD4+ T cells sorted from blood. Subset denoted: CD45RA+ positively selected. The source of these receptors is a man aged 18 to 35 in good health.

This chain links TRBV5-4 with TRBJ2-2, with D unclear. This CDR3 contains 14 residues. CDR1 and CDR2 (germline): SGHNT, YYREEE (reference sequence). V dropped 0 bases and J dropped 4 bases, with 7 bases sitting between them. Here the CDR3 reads CASSLAGITGELFF. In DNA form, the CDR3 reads TGTGCCAGCAGCTTGGCCGGAATCACCGGGGAGCTGTTTTTT.

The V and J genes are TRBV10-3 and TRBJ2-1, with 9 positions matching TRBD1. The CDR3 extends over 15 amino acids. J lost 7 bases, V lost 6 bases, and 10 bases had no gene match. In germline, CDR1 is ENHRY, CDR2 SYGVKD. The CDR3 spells CAIRPDRGIRNEQFF. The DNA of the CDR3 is TGTGCCATCAGGCCGGACAGGGGAATTCGGAATGAGCAGTTCTTC.

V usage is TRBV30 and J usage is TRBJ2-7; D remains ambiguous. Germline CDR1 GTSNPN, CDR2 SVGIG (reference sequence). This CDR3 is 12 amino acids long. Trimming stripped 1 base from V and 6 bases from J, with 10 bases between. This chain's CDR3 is CAWSGSGSEQYF. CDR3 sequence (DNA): TGTGCCTGGAGTGGATCGGGCTCCGAGCAGTACTTC.

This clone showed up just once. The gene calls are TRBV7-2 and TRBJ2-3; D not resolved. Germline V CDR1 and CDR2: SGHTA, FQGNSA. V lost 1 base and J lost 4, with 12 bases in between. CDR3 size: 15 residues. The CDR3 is CASSLDLKASDTQYF. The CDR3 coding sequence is TGTGCCAGCAGCTTAGATCTCAAGGCCTCAGATACGCAGTATTTT.

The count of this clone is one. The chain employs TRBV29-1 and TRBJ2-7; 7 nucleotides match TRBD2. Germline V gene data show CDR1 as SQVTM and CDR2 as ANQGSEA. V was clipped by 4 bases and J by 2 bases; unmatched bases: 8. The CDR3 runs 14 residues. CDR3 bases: TGCAGCGTTGGGGAGGGGAGACTACCCTACGAGCAGTACTTC. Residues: CSVGEGRLPYEQYF.

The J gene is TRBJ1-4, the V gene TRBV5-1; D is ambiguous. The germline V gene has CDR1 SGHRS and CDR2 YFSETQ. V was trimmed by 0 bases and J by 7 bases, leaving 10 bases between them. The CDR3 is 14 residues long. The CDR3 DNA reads TGCGCCAGCAGCTTGGGAGACCCCTTTGAAAAACTGTTTTTT. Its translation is CASSLGDPFEKLFF.

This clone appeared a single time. The CDR3 here is CASSPFGTGYTF. CDR3 DNA: TGTGCCAGCAGTCCTTTTGGGACGGGCTACACCTTC. The rearrangement joins TRBV27 to TRBJ1-2; perhaps TRBD1 as D (5 bases). The CDR3 consists of 12 residues. The germline CDR1 and CDR2 sequences are MNHEY and SMNVEV (reference sequence). V dropped 5 bases and J dropped 8 bases, with 12 bases sitting between them.

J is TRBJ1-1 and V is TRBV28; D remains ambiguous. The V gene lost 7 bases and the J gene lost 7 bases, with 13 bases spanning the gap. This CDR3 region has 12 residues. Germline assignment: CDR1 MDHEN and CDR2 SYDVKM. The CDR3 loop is CASTAGNLEAFF. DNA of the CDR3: TGTGCCAGCACCGCCGGTAACCTTGAAGCTTTCTTT.

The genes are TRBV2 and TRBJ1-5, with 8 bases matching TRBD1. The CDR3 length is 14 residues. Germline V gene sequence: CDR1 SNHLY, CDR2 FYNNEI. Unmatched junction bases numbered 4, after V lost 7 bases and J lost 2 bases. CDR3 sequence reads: CASKVQGGNQPQHF. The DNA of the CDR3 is TGTGCCAGCAAGGTACAGGGGGGCAATCAGCCCCAGCATTTT.

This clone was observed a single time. The CDR3 DNA sequence: TGTGCCAGCAGCGTAGGCCCCCACTACGAGCAGTACTTC. Protein sequence: CASSVGPHYEQYF. The rearrangement uses TRBV9 and TRBJ2-7; no reliable D call. This CDR3 has 13 residues. Between the trimmed V and J ends, which lost 0 bases and 3 bases, there was a span of 7 bases. Germline V gene sequence: CDR1 SGDLS, CDR2 YYNGEE.

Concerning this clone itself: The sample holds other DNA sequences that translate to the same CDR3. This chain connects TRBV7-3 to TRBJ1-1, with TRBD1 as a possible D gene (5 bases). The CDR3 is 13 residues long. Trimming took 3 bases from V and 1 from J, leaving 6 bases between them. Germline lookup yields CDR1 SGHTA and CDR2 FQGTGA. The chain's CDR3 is CASSLTENTEAFF. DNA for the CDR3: TGTGCCAGCAGCTTGACAGAGAACACTGAAGCTTTCTTT.